These 25 T cell receptor beta chains were all obtained from the same sample, sequenced in a study of T cells in Graves' hyperthyroidism and ophthalmopathy. TCR beta CDR3 regions were amplified from RNA transcripts. HTBI primers were employed in a first-round RT-PCR of the TCR CDR3. TCRdb used MiXCR to reprocess the multiplex PCR reads, holding one entry per CDR3 protein. The table includes 300,000 to 400,000 distinct CDR3 sequences, roughly 20% detected once. What was sequenced was blood. The receptors come from a man younger than 35 with Graves' ophthalmopathy.

This clonotype was seen many times. The chain combines TRBV5-1 with TRBJ2-3; TRBD1 aligns across 7 bases. There are 17 residues in the CDR3. Germline lookup yields CDR1 SGHRS and CDR2 YFSETQ. V was pared by 4 bases and J by 2 bases, with 13 bases of the junction left unmatched. The CDR3 nucleotides read TGCGCCAGCAGCCCGGGACAGACCCTAGCCCACACAGATACGCAGTATTTT. Protein product: CASSPGQTLAHTDTQYF.

This clonotype was recorded at least ten times. The chain employs TRBV12-3 or TRBV12-4 and TRBJ2-2; 14 nucleotides match TRBD2. After removal of 6 bases from V and 2 bases from J, the junction contained 11 bases not matched to a gene. The CDR3 has 19 residues. The CDR3: CASRDGTSGGRTNTGELFF. The CDR3 DNA reads TGTGCCAGCAGGGATGGGACTAGCGGGGGCCGAACAAACACCGGGGAGCTGTTTTTT.

This clonotype has ten or more counts. The chain links TRBV10-3 to TRBJ1-1, with D possibly matching TRBD1 (5 bases). V was shortened by 6 bases and J by 4 bases, with 12 bases between the two germline ends. Per the germline V gene, CDR1 is ENHRY and CDR2 is SYGVKD. The CDR3 consists of 13 residues. CDR3 loop: CAIRDHGGTEAFF. DNA for the CDR3: TGTGCCATCAGAGACCACGGGGGCACTGAAGCTTTCTTT.

The rearrangement uses TRBV6-1 and TRBJ2-7, with D tentatively TRBD1 (5 bases). The germline V gene encodes CDR1 MNHNS and CDR2 SASEGT. The CDR3 sequence is 15 residues long. V gave up 7 bases and J gave up 3 bases, with 19 bases separating them. CDR3 protein: CASTSFQGNNYEQYF. CDR3 bases: TGTGCCAGCACGTCCTTCCAGGGAAACAACTACGAGCAGTACTTC.

The sample holds many counts of this clonotype. The gene calls are TRBV24-1 and TRBJ1-2, with no clear D. From germline, CDR1 is KGHDR and CDR2 SFDVKD. The CDR3 consists of 13 residues. Deletions cut 5 bases from V and 0 bases from J, with 6 bases between. CDR3 residues: CATSVTANYGYTF. CDR3 coding DNA: TGTGCCACCAGTGTAACAGCTAACTATGGCTACACCTTC.

This clonotype was seen ten or more times. The V and J genes are TRBV7-9 and TRBJ2-3; tentatively, D is TRBD2 (5 bases). Germline V gene sequence: CDR1 SEHNR, CDR2 FQNEAQ (reference sequence). The CDR3 loop spans 14 amino acids. Trimming stripped 2 bases from V and 6 bases from J, with 12 bases between. The CDR3 reads CASSLSRDWDTQYF. CDR3 nucleotide sequence: TGTGCCAGCAGCTTATCTCGGGATTGGGATACGCAGTATTTT.

The sample holds many counts of this clonotype. V and J are TRBV18 and TRBJ1-5; unclear D gene. CDR1 and CDR2 from the germline V gene are KGHSH and LQKENI. Deletions cut 3 bases from V and 4 bases from J, with 7 bases between. CDR3 length: 13 amino acids. CDR3 loop: CASSPWVNQPQHF. The CDR3 nucleotides read TGTGCCAGCTCACCGTGGGTAAATCAGCCCCAGCATTTT. The complete variable domain, with remaining parts taken from reference TRBV18 and TRBJ1-5, reads NAGVMQNPRHLVRRRGQEARLRCSPMKGHSHVYWYRQLPEEGLKFMVYLQKENIIDESGMPKERFSAEFPKEGPSILRIQQVVRGDSAAYFCASSPWVNQPQHFGDGTRLSIL.

The genes are TRBV9 and TRBJ1-1; the D is unclear. Trimming took off 0 bases at V and 8 bases at J, with 11 bases between the two ends. Per the germline V gene, CDR1 is SGDLS and CDR2 is YYNGEE. The CDR3 sequence is 13 residues long. CDR3 residues: CASSVVEYSEAFF. The CDR3 DNA reads as TGTGCCAGCAGCGTAGTTGAGTACAGCGAAGCTTTCTTT.

For this clonotype: Because it lacks the conserved phenylalanine or tryptophan at the end, this CDR3 is likely a read error. V is TRBV2 and J is TRBJ1-6; a weak D match, TRBD1 (5 bases). Per germline, CDR1 SNHLY and CDR2 FYNNEI. CDR3 length: 13 amino acids. The germline V and J ends were trimmed by 9 bases and 5 bases, with 11 bases remaining between them. As DNA, the CDR3 is TGTGCCAGTCACGGGGGTAATAATTCACCCCTCCACCTT. It translates to CASHGGNNSPLHL.

This clonotype was recorded at least ten times. The chain links TRBV5-6 to TRBJ2-2, with D unresolved. Between the trimmed V and J ends, which lost 0 bases and 6 bases, there was a span of 3 bases. The CDR3 has 12 residues. CDR1 is SGHDT, CDR2 YYEEEE, per germline. CDR3 DNA: TGTGCCAGCAGCTTGGGCCCCGGGGAGCTGTTTTTT. It translates to CASSLGPGELFF. The whole variable domain, filled in from reference TRBV5-6 and TRBJ2-2, reads DAGVTQSPTHLIKTRGQQVTLRCSPKSGHDTVSWYQQALGQGPQFIFQYYEEEERQRGNFPDRFSGHQFPNYSSELNVNALLLGDSALYLCASSLGPGELFFGEGSRLTVL.

This clonotype was seen at least ten times. The rearrangement uses TRBV20-1 and TRBJ1-4; D ambiguous. CDR3 length equals 12 residues. Germline V gene lookup returns CDR1 DFQATT and CDR2 SNEGSKA (reference sequence). V was pared by 7 bases and J by 5 bases, with 11 bases between. CDR3 nucleotides: TGCAGTGTTCTTGGGCTCAATGAAAAACTGTTTTTT. Protein sequence: CSVLGLNEKLFF.

This clonotype appeared a few times. The CDR3 protein is CATSVPGQGSYNEQFF. For the CDR3, the DNA is TGTGCCACCAGTGTGCCGGGACAGGGATCCTACAATGAGCAGTTCTTC. The J gene is TRBJ2-1, the V gene TRBV24-1; 9 nucleotides align to TRBD1. V gave up 5 bases and J gave up 1 base; unmatched junction bases: 5. Germline CDR1 reads KGHDR; CDR2 reads SFDVKD. This CDR3 has 16 residues.

Regarding this clonotype: A much bigger clone sits one base away, suggesting this may be a read error. The rearrangement links TRBV3-1 to TRBJ2-1, with a tentative D call TRBD1 (6 bases). Trimming pared 7 bases from V and 9 bases from J, leaving 10 bases between. In germline, CDR1 is LGHDT, CDR2 YNNKEL (reference sequence). This CDR3 spans 11 amino acids. CDR3 sequence reads: CASKGDSEQFF. CDR3 DNA: TGTGCCAGCAAGGGGGATTCTGAGCAGTTCTTC.

The CDR3 is CASSLNGLAKNIQYF. CDR3 in DNA: TGTGCCAGCAGCTTGAACGGATTAGCCAAAAACATTCAGTACTTC. The chain has TRBV5-4 and TRBJ2-4, with no clear D. Germline CDR1 reads SGHNT; CDR2 reads YYREEE (reference sequence). The length of the CDR3 is 15 residues. V was clipped by 1 base and J by 0 bases, with 8 bases between them.

This clonotype has only a few counts. The V gene is TRBV9, the J gene TRBJ2-1; D is uncertain. Germline values: CDR1 SGDLS, CDR2 YYNGEE. V lost 3 bases and J 3 bases, leaving 10 bases between the germline ends. The length of the CDR3 is 14 residues. The CDR3 nucleotides are TGTGCCAGCAGCGGCCGAGACAACTACAATGAGCAGTTCTTC. Amino acid sequence: CASSGRDNYNEQFF.

This rearrangement joins TRBV6-1 to TRBJ2-7; D could derive from TRBD1 or TRBD2 (5 bases each). The germline V and J ends were trimmed by 7 bases and 6 bases, with 22 bases remaining between them. CDR3 length: 15 amino acids. Germline V gene lookup returns CDR1 MNHNS and CDR2 SASEGT. The CDR3 region is CASTRSGTSLREQYF. CDR3 nucleotide sequence: TGTGCCAGCACTCGATCCGGGACCTCCCTCCGCGAGCAGTACTTC.

This clonotype was found many times. The gene calls are TRBV28 and TRBJ1-6; D call uncertain. CDR3 length equals 14 residues. Germline V gene lookup returns CDR1 MDHEN and CDR2 SYDVKM. Trimming stripped 2 bases from V and 9 bases from J, with 11 bases between. The CDR3 region is CASSLSGSSSPLHF. The CDR3 nucleotides read TGTGCCAGCAGTTTAAGTGGCAGCTCTTCACCCCTCCACTTT.

In its sample, this clonotype was seen many times. The rearrangement uses TRBV11-2 and TRBJ1-6; D ambiguous. Trimming stripped 0 bases from V and 7 bases from J, with 4 bases between. This CDR3 spans 13 amino acids. Germline CDR1 SGHAT, CDR2 FQNNGV. In nucleotides, the CDR3 is TGTGCCAGCAGCTTAGAGGTGAATTCACCCCTCCACTTT. It encodes CASSLEVNSPLHF.

The chain joins TRBV10-2 to TRBJ1-1; D perhaps matches TRBD1 (6 bases). CDR1 is WSHSY, CDR2 SAAADI, per germline. Trimming took off 8 bases at V and 10 bases at J, with 20 bases between the two ends. The length of the CDR3 is 13 residues. CDR3 in amino acids: CASGTGGGGAAFF. The CDR3 DNA reads TGCGCCAGCGGAACAGGTGGAGGGGGGGCAGCTTTCTTT.

In its sample, this clonotype was seen many times. The chain couples TRBV7-9 to TRBJ1-4; D might be TRBD1 (6 bases). The CDR3 loop spans 12 amino acids. Germline V gives CDR1 SEHNR, CDR2 FQNEAQ (reference sequence). V was shortened by 6 bases and J by 6 bases, with 8 bases between the two germline ends. The CDR3 DNA follows: TGTGCCAGCAGGTGGACAGATGAAAAACTGTTTTTT. Encoded protein: CASRWTDEKLFF.

This clonotype was detected ten times or more. The chain joins TRBV5-1 to TRBJ2-3; TRBD2 might be the D (5 bases). Germline CDR1 SGHRS, CDR2 YFSETQ. This CDR3 spans 15 amino acids. V was cut by 4 bases and J by 0 bases, with 12 bases left in between. The CDR3 DNA reads TGCGCCAGCAGCCCCGGGATCGCGAGCACAGATACGCAGTATTTT. The encoded protein is CASSPGIASTDTQYF.

This clonotype was observed a few times. The chain employs TRBV15 and TRBJ2-7; D unresolved. Trimming shortened V by 0 bases and J by 2 bases, and 17 bases separated the two germline ends. This CDR3 region has 17 residues. The germline V gene has CDR1 LNHNV and CDR2 YYDKDF (reference sequence). The CDR3 nucleotides are TGTGCCACCAGCAGAGACAATAAAGGGCTAGGGCCCTACGAGCAGTACTTC. Translation gives CATSRDNKGLGPYEQYF.

Many counts were recorded for this clonotype. This sequence joins TRBV28 and TRBJ1-5; a weak D match, TRBD1 (6 bases). CDR1 is MDHEN, CDR2 SYDVKM, per germline. Deletions cut 3 bases from V and 3 bases from J, with 12 bases between. CDR3 length: 15 residues. This chain's CDR3 is CASSFPGAPNQPQHF. The DNA of the CDR3 is TGTGCCAGCAGTTTCCCGGGGGCACCCAATCAGCCCCAGCATTTT. Combining the CDR3 with reference TRBV28 and TRBJ1-5 gives the whole variable domain DVKVTQSSRYLVKRTGEKVFLECVQDMDHENMFWYRQDPGLGLRLIYFSYDVKMKEKGDIPEGYSVSREKKERFSLILESASTNQTSMYLCASSFPGAPNQPQHFGDGTRLSIL.

The V call is TRBV3-1, the J call TRBJ2-1, with a tentative D call TRBD2 (7 bases). This CDR3 has 16 amino acids. Per germline, CDR1 LGHDT and CDR2 YNNKEL (reference sequence). V lost 3 bases to trimming and J lost 2 bases, with 14 bases between them. The CDR3 DNA reads as TGTGCCAGCAGCCACAAGGGGGGGGCGGCCTACAATGAGCAGTTCTTC. Translating gives CASSHKGGAAYNEQFF.

Ten or more counts support this clonotype. The chain carries TRBV6-1 and TRBJ1-5; 7 bases are a match to TRBD1. The germline CDR1 and CDR2 sequences are MNHNS and SASEGT. This CDR3 region has 14 residues. J gave up 0 bases and V 6 bases, and 2 bases lay outside the gene matches. DNA for the CDR3: TGTGCCAGCAGCACAGGGGCTAGCAATCAGCCCCAGCATTTT. Protein sequence: CASSTGASNQPQHF.